The TCR beta chain under discussion was sequenced for a study of tumor-infiltrating lymphocytes in primary liver carcinoma (dated by TCRdb to 2017 to 2019). The study in broad terms: Between late 2015 and March 2016, several patients in China with histopathologically diagnosed primary liver carcinoma had surgical resection. The study combined TCRbeta repertoire sequencing, expression microarrays and whole-exome sequencing across five regions of each liver tumor, with adjacent normal tissue and blood. The five patients, three men and two women aged 30 to 69 years, had hepatocellular carcinoma (four) or combined HCC and intrahepatic cholangiocarcinoma (one). The five patients had tumors staged T1-T3 N0M0, with maximum diameters ranging from roughly 4.2 to 11 cm. A total of 35 or so specimens from 5 patients went through TCRbeta repertoire sequencing, namely 25 tumor regions, 5 adjacent noncancerous liver tissues and 5 peripheral blood samples. Technical replicate repertoires showed high reproducibility, with mean shared-clone rates around 0.9 and correlation coefficients above 0.95. Each sample produced about 3.5 to 7.13 million productive TCRbeta reads, and read depth showed no significant difference between tissue types.

The germline V gene supplies CDR1 ENHRY and CDR2 SYGVKD. The CDR3 runs 14 amino acids, cysteine and phenylalanine included. Only the CDR3 region is kept as DNA, spanning 42 bases read in frame from base 1. TCRbeta-specific cDNA was reverse-transcribed from 500 to 550 ng total RNA using a constant-region primer and ProtoScript II reverse transcriptase. TCRbeta libraries were built with three nested multiplex PCR rounds, a slightly modified ARM-PCR procedure. Each of the first two PCR rounds ran for approximately 9 cycles and used multiplex TRBV1-TRBV30 forward primers together with a Cbeta reverse primer. Sample barcodes and Illumina adapters were attached in a final 25-cycle PCR using Deep VentR polymerase. Before sequencing, amplicons between 200 and 500 bp were purified from gel using a QIAquick gel extraction kit. An Illumina HiSeq 2500 was used to sequence the TCRbeta amplicons with 250-bp paired-end reads. In the source study's methods: Reads were quality-trimmed with Trimmomatic v0.33, and paired reads were merged with FLASH v1.2.11 to recover full CDR3 sequences. V, D and J germline segments were assigned to the rearranged TCRbeta sequences by MiGEC v1.2.1b. Clonotype statistics and Shannon-Wiener diversity indices were calculated with VDJtools v1.0.0. Except for diversity analysis, only each sample's 250 most abundant clonotypes were used in subsequent analyses to reduce sampling bias. TCRdb handled the public reads itself, with Q25 trimming in fastp and clone calling in MiXCR, and kept productive beta chains. Each entry merges the rows of one CDR3 protein and shows their most common DNA and genes. These V and J calls are TCRdb output, not the study's own analysis. The sample contains some 320,000 distinct CDR3 sequences, 65% of them found a single time. The top ten clonotypes cover approximately 9.4% of the sample.

With regard to this clonotype: Its specific antigen is unknown. At one of its ends the junction is not consistent with the germline gene, which may arise from a read error.

TRIzol reagent was used to extract blood RNA from unsorted whole blood, while the DNeasy Blood & Tissue kit provided the germline DNA. Chronic HBV infection was present in the patients, and the patients were treatment-naive at sampling. Before surgery, roughly 3.7 milliliters of peripheral blood were collected into K2EDTA tubes. On the study overall, not on this receptor specifically: Because only the TCR beta chain was sequenced and unpaired alpha chains were not captured, true repertoire diversity is likely underestimated. Only a few patients were included in the study, and the authors note that the findings should be validated in a larger study. Because the samples were bulk and unsorted, CD4+ and CD8+ T cell repertoires could not be compared. The top 250 clones made up a significantly larger repertoire fraction in tumors than in blood (p = 0.039). Consistent with antigen-driven expansion, pairs of tumor regions showed higher repertoire overlap (mean roughly 36%) than either tumor-adjacent pairs (roughly 17%) or tumor-blood pairs (roughly 14%).

The sample consisted of peripheral blood. The V and J genes are TRBV10-3 and TRBJ2-7; the D gene cannot be resolved reliably. This TCR came from a man aged 35 to 55 with primary liver carcinoma and hepatitis B virus infection. The CDR3 is CAFSESMQVYEQYF. At the DNA level, the sequence is TGTGCCTTCAGTGAGTCAATGCAGGTCTACGAGCAGTACTTC.